This T cell receptor (beta chain) was found in a study of blood T cell repertoires in COVID-19. Produced via immunoSEQ multiplex PCR; TCRdb's table is partial and in-frame only. The table shows about 170,000 clones, with 92% occurring only once. Germline-derived CDR1 and CDR2 are LNHNV and YYDKDF (reference sequence). The CDR3 has 15 residues. With V trimmed by 5 bases and J by 5 bases, 7 bases remained unmatched. This chain links TRBV15 with TRBJ2-1, with TRBD2 matching over 9 bases. The sequenced sample was peripheral blood. The source is a man aged 25 to 40 with COVID-19, enrolled during active disease. CDR3 sequence reads: CATSSATSGNNEQFF. CDR3 nucleotide sequence: TGTGCCACCAGCTCCGCGACTAGCGGAAACAATGAGCAGTTCTTC.